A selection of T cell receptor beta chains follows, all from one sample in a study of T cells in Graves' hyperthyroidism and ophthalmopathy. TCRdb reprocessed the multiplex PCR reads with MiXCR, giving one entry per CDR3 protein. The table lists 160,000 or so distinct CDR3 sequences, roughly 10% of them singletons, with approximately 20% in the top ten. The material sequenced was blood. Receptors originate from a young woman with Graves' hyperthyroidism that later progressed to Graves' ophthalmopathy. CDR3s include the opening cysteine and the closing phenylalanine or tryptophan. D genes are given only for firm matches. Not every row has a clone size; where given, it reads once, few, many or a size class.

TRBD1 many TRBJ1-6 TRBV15 CATSMETGANSPLHF TGTGCCACCAGCATGGAGACAGGGGCGAATTCACCCCTCCACTTT
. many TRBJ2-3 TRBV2 CASSEAASTDTQYF TGTGCCAGCAGTGAGGCAGCTAGCACAGATACGCAGTATTTT
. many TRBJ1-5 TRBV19 CASSIVGDSNQPQHF TGTGCCAGTAGTATAGTGGGGGATAGCAATCAGCCCCAGCATTTT
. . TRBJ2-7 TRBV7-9 CASSLSDRTTYEQYF TGTGCCAGCAGCTTATCCGACAGGACTACCTACGAGCAGTACTTC
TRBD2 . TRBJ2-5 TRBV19 CASTPTAGGRTQYF TGTGCCAGTACCCCTACAGCGGGGGGCAGGACCCAGTACTTC
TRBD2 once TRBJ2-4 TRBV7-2 CASSSTGGQGSKNIQYF TGTGCCAGCAGCTCAACGGGAGGGCAGGGATCCAAAAACATTCAGTACTTC
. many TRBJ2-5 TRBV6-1 CASSSEASTQETQYF TGTGCCAGCAGTTCAGAGGCTAGCACCCAAGAGACCCAGTACTTC
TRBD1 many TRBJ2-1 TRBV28 CASRQGVSEQFF TGTGCCAGCAGACAGGGGGTGAGTGAGCAGTTCTTC
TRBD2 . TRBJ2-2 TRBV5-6 CASSPGGVNTGELFF TGTGCCAGCAGCCCGGGGGGGGTTAACACCGGGGAGCTGTTTTTT
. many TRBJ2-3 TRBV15 CATSDGRTDTQYF TGTGCCACGAGCGACGGGCGCACAGATACGCAGTATTTT
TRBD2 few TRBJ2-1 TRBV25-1 CASSATAGVKGEQFF TGTGCCAGCAGTGCGACAGCGGGGGTAAAGGGTGAGCAGTTCTTC
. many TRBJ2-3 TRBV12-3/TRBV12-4 CASSLRRDTQYF TGTGCCAGCAGTTTAAGGCGGGATACGCAGTATTTT
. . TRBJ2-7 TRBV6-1 CAIPPPRGFYEQYF TGTGCCATCCCCCCACCGCGGGGCTTCTACGAGCAGTACTTC
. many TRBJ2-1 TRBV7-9 CASSLGRGTDNEQFF TGTGCCAGCAGCTTAGGTAGGGGTACAGACAATGAGCAGTTCTTC
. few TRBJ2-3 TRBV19 CASSMVAVEGDTQYF TGTGCCAGTAGTATGGTAGCGGTTGAAGGAGATACGCAGTATTTT
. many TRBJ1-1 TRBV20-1 CSARQAYTEAFF TGCAGTGCTAGACAGGCGTACACTGAAGCTTTCTTT
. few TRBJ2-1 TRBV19 CASSRTDEDEQFF TGTGCCAGTAGCAGGACAGATGAGGATGAGCAGTTCTTC
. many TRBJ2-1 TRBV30 CAWSVLRGPIRSSYNEQFF TGTGCCTGGAGTGTATTAAGGGGCCCAATCCGTAGCTCCTACAATGAGCAGTTCTTC
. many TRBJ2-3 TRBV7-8 CASSPVGRAGTDTQYF TGTGCCAGCAGCCCCGTCGGTAGGGCAGGCACAGATACGCAGTATTTT
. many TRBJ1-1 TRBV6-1 CASSLESTGIGAEAFF TGTGCCAGCAGCCTAGAATCGACAGGAATTGGCGCTGAAGCTTTCTTT
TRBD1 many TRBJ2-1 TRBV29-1 CSVDPPGQSYNEQFF TGCAGCGTTGATCCTCCGGGACAGTCCTACAATGAGCAGTTCTTC
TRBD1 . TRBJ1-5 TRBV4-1 CASRGGTGGRSNQPQHF TGCGCCAGCCGGGGGGGGACAGGGGGCCGTAGCAATCAGCCCCAGCATTTT
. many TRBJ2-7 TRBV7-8 CASSLLAGKYEQYF TGTGCCAGCAGCTTATTGGCAGGGAAGTACGAGCAGTACTTC
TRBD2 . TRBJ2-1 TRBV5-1 CASSLGPGLAGFRNEQFF TGCGCCAGCAGCTTGGGGCCGGGACTAGCGGGATTTCGCAATGAGCAGTTCTTC
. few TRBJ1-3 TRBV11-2 CASSLDQGSGNTIYF TGTGCCAGCAGCTTAGATCAAGGCTCTGGAAACACCATATATTTT
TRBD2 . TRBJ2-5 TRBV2 CASRGLAGGKGPSTQYF TGTGCCAGCAGGGGACTAGCGGGGGGGAAAGGGCCTTCGACCCAGTACTTC
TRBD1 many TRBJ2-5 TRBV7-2 CASSPRQGQETQYF TGTGCCAGCAGCCCCAGACAGGGGCAAGAGACCCAGTACTTC
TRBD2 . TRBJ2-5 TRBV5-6 CASERGGDQYF TGTGCCAGTGAGCGGGGTGGCGACCAGTACTTC
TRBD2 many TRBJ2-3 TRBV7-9 CASSSQLAGVTYGTDTQYF TGTGCCAGCAGCTCGCAACTAGCGGGAGTTACCTATGGCACAGATACGCAGTATTTT
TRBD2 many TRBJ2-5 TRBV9 CASSEGLAVETQYF TGTGCCAGCAGCGAGGGACTAGCGGTCGAGACCCAGTACTTC
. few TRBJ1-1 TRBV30 CAWSGGRWNTEAFF TGTGCCTGGAGCGGGGGTCGGTGGAACACTGAAGCTTTCTTT
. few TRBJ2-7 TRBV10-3 CAISASREQYF TGTGCCATCAGTGCTAGTCGCGAGCAGTACTTC
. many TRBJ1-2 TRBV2 CASWQGIYGYTF TGTGCCAGCTGGCAGGGGATCTATGGCTACACCTTC
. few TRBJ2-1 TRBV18 CASSPPGEGDEQFF TGTGCCAGCTCACCACCAGGAGAGGGCGATGAGCAGTTCTTC
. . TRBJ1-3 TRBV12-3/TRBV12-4 CASSFPTGPGNTIYF TGTGCCAGCAGTTTCCCGACAGGCCCTGGAAACACCATATATTTT
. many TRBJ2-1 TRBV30 CAWSITGLHNEQFF TGTGCCTGGAGTATAACGGGACTCCACAATGAGCAGTTCTTC
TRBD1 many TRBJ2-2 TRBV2 CASRTGGNTGELFF TGTGCCAGCAGGACAGGGGGCAACACCGGGGAGCTGTTTTTT
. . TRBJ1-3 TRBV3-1 CASSQDGISGNTIYF TGTGCCAGCAGCCAAGACGGAATCTCCGGAAACACCATATATTTT
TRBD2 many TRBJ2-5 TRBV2 CASSGLAGGPRQETQYF TGTGCCAGCAGTGGACTAGCGGGAGGGCCTAGACAAGAGACCCAGTACTTC
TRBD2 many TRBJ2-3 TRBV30 CAWSVGGDTQYF TGTGCCTGGAGTGTGGGGGGGGATACGCAGTATTTT
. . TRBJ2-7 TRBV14 CASSQITPGSGGEQYF TGTGCCAGCAGCCAAATAACGCCAGGGTCGGGTGGGGAGCAGTACTTC
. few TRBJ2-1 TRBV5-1 CATSRDSYNEQFF TGCGCCACCTCACGAGATTCATACAATGAGCAGTTCTTC
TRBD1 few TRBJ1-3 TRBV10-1 CASSESLRQGAKDTIYF TGCGCCAGCAGTGAGTCCCTGAGACAGGGGGCGAAGGACACCATATATTTT
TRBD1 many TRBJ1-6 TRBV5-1 CASSSRTGRDSPLHF TGCGCCAGCAGCTCCCGGACAGGGAGGGATTCACCCCTCCACTTT
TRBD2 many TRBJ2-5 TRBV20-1 CSAKEPLAGVTETQYF TGCAGTGCTAAAGAGCCACTAGCGGGAGTCACGGAGACCCAGTACTTC
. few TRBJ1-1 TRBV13 CASSGNEAFF TGTGCCAGCAGTGGTAATGAAGCTTTCTTT
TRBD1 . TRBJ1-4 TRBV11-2 CASAYRTGRNEKLFF TGTGCCAGCGCGTATAGGACAGGGAGGAATGAAAAACTGTTTTTT
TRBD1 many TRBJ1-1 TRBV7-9 CASSFTAGTGNTEAFF TGTGCCAGCAGCTTTACAGCCGGGACAGGGAATACTGAAGCTTTCTTT